The subject of this entry is one TCR beta chain. The CDR3 length is 16 residues. V was pared by 11 bases and J by 8 bases, with 17 bases of the junction left unmatched. The germline V gene has CDR1 SNHLY and CDR2 FYNNEI. The data originate from a study of CD8 T cells in Susac syndrome. cDNA came from around 0.54 to 1 ug RNA primed by random hexamers. TCR beta CDR3 was amplified by immunoSEQ multiplex PCR. This amplification extended across 54 Vbeta and 13 Jbeta segments. MiXCR was run by TCRdb on the immunoSEQ multiplex PCR reads, yielding one entry per CDR3 protein. The sample includes some 190,000 distinct CDR3 sequences, around 95% of them seen just once.

This receptor was identified in a human donor with multiple sclerosis. This chain joins TRBV2 and TRBJ1-6; 8 bases match TRBD1. Sequencing was performed on CD4+ T cells from PBMCs. The CDR3 region is CAGSVGQGIVDSPLHF. CDR3 DNA sequence: TGTGCCGGATCTGTCGGACAGGGAATCGTGGATTCACCCCTCCACTTT.